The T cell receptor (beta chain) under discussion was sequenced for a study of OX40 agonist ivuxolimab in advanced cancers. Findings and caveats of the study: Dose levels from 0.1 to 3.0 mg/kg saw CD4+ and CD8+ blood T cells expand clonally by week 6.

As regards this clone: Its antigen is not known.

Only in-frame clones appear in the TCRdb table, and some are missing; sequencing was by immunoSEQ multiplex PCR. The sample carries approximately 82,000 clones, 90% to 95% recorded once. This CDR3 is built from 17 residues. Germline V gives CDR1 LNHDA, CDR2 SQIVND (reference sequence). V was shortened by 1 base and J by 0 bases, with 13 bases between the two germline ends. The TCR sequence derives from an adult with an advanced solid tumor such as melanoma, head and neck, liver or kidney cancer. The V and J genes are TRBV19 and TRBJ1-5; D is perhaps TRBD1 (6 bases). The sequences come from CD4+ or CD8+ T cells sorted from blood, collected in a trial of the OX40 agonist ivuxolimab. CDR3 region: CASSIVDSPNSNQPQHF. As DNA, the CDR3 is TGTGCCAGTAGTATAGTGGACAGCCCAAATAGCAATCAGCCCCAGCATTTT.